The present TCR beta chain was sequenced within a study of blood T cell repertoires in COVID-19 (dated by TCRdb to about 2020). For the wider study: Samples covering the acute and convalescent phases of COVID-19 were provided by collaborators in the United States, Italy and Spain. The prospective study material was composed of cDNA or gDNA derived from T cells, B-cell-depleted T cells, or PBMCs. The dataset comprised deeply sampled blood TCRbeta repertoires from subjects exposed to, actively infected with, or recovered from COVID-19. A freely available public database, intended as a resource for researchers studying the immune response to SARS-CoV-2, is where the repertoires were released. Samples were obtained from the ongoing ImmuneRACE study (first 160 participants) and from about 1,300 subjects provided by 6 global collaborators. A de-identified subject ID, COVID-19 status, age in years and sex were almost always included in the sample metadata. Where available, HLA class I and class II types were taken from metadata supplied by the sample provider and were not determined by assay-based typing. The study at large found these results: The amount of clinical and demographic metadata varied by source and participant and was provided uncurated.

This clone was observed once. Its target antigen remains unknown. Base qualities are not provided; no much larger clone lies one nucleotide away. TCRbeta CDR3 regions were amplified from genomic DNA by means of the immunoSEQ Assay, a bias-controlled multiplex PCR. Per the original workflow: The number of nucleated cells in each sample was estimated from the amplification of reference gene primers within the assay. To quantify the absolute abundance of each unique TCRbeta CDR3 rearrangement, sequence reads were collapsed and filtered. Productive Simpson clonality was computed per sample as the square root of Simpson's diversity index over productive rearrangements. TCRdb took over this immuneACCESS table, retaining in-frame rearrangements with V and J assigned. Such tables are incomplete; in checked studies, under half of the missing clones stem from an unresolved V gene, and the remainder is unexplained. The V and J calls and clone size come from that table; D and trimming were worked out from the DNA. This sample lists 390,000 or so clones; nearly 90% were detected once. About 6.8% of the sample lies in the top ten.

Taken from cysteine to phenylalanine, the CDR3 has 16 residues. Only the CDR3 DNA stays, 48 bases, in frame from base 1. The germline V gene supplies CDR1 LGHNA and CDR2 YNFKEQ. Unmatched junction bases come to 9, with V trimmed by 3 bases and J by 3 bases. Collaborating institutions collected whole blood in K2EDTA tubes following their own protocols. For TCRbeta analysis, collaborators shipped samples as frozen whole blood, isolated PBMCs, or DNA extracted from either of those sample types. The sequenced sample was peripheral blood. The sequence was collected from a man younger than 35 with active or convalescent COVID-19. This chain is built from TRBV4-2 and TRBJ2-7; a stretch of 9 junction bases matches TRBD1. The CDR3 region: CASSHPSTGGHYEQYF. At the DNA level, the sequence is TGTGCCAGCAGCCATCCTAGTACAGGGGGCCACTACGAGCAGTACTTC.